The T cell receptor (beta chain) described here comes from a study of blood T cell repertoires in COVID-19. Study summary: Sources were T cells, B-cell-depleted T cells, or PBMCs; the material itself was cDNA or gDNA.

V dropped 5 bases and J dropped 3; count of bases not matched to a gene: 9. CDR3 size: 15 residues. Germline V gene lookup returns CDR1 SGHTA and CDR2 FQGNSA. In the original processing: It was from reference gene primer amplification that nucleated cell counts were estimated. TCRdb's table, derived via immunoSEQ multiplex PCR, lists solely in-frame clones and lacks some. For V, J and clone size, that table is used; D and trimming come from the DNA. The repertoire holds 200,000 to 250,000 clones, with more than 75% as singletons. The TCR originated in a man aged 40-49 years with acute or convalescent COVID-19. The chain links TRBV7-2 to TRBJ2-7; 8 nucleotides agree with TRBD1. The sequenced sample was peripheral blood. The CDR3 spells CASSPWDRRDYEQYF. CDR3 DNA: TGTGCCAGCAGCCCTTGGGACAGGCGGGACTACGAGCAGTACTTC.